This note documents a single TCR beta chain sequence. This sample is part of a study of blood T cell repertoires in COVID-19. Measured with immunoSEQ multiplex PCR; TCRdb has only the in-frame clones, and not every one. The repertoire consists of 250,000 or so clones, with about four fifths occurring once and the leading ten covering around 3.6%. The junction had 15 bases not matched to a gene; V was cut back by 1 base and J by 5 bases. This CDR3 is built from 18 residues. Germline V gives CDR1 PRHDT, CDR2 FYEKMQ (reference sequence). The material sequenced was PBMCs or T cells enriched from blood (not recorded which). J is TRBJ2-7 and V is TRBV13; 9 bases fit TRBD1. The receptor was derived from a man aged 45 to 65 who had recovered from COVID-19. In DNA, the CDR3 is TGTGCCAGCAGCTTAGTAACCCCCCTACAGGGGGCTGGGAACGAGCAGTACTTC. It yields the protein CASSLVTPLQGAGNEQYF.